This T cell receptor (beta chain) was found in a study of T-cell memory formation after mild COVID-19. A word on this clonotype: Its antigen is undetermined.

The germline gives CDR1 MGHRA, CDR2 YSYEKL. V dropped 3 bases and J dropped 3; count of bases not matched to a gene: 6. CDR3 length: 16 amino acids. The 5'RACE method, run with constant-segment primers, produced TCR alpha and TCR beta cDNA libraries (carrying sample barcodes and UMIs). One entry per CDR3 protein, called by TCRdb with MiXCR from the 5' RACE reads. This repertoire shows 40,000 to 60,000 distinct CDR3 sequences, approximately 12% found once; its top ten account for about 25%. Study results and caveats: Contracting CD4+ clones sat mainly in CM and EM; CD8+ in EMRA. Pre-infection memory already had some responding clones, implying cross-reactive memory joined.

The TCR comes from a man between 18 and 29 years old who had mild COVID-19 (a few samples of this study predate the infection). Cell type and time point are not known. Sequences were obtained from PBMCs or a T cell subset sorted from them (not recorded which). This chain links TRBV4-1 with TRBJ1-4, with 8 bases lining up with TRBD1. The CDR3 region has the DNA TGCGCCAGCAGCCAGATTCAGGGGGCCGCTAATGAAAAACTGTTTTTT. Residues: CASSQIQGAANEKLFF.